Detailed here is one TCR beta chain. It has no known antigen specificity. The sample holds no much larger clone one base away, and base qualities are not on file. The data stem from a study of blood T cell repertoires in COVID-19 (TCRdb year 2020). With regard to the full study: Samples from collaborators originated in the United States, Italy and Spain and spanned both the acute and convalescent phases of COVID-19. The material from the prospective study consisted of cDNA or gDNA derived from T cells, B-cell-depleted T cells, or PBMCs. The repertoires were released in a freely available public database intended as a resource for research on the immune response to SARS-CoV-2. Samples came from the ongoing ImmuneRACE study (first 160 participants) plus 1,254 subjects from 6 global collaborators. Where available, HLA class I and class II types were taken from metadata supplied by the sample provider and were not determined by assay-based typing. Subjects who had been exposed to COVID-19, were actively infected with it, or had recovered from it provided the deeply sampled blood TCRbeta repertoires that made up the dataset. A de-identified subject ID, COVID-19 status, age in years and sex were almost always included in the sample metadata.

Participants in the prospective study were enrolled through a virtual design, were aged roughly 18 to 100 years, and lived in 24 United States geographic areas. In the prospective study, cohorts were assigned on the basis of participant-reported clinical history obtained from a screening survey and a study questionnaire. Recovered participants in ImmuneRACE Cohort 3 were defined by two consecutive negative NP/OP PCR tests, clearance by a healthcare professional, or resolution of symptoms. Each participant in the prospective study had whole blood, serum and a nasopharyngeal or oropharyngeal swab collected by mobile phlebotomists. Over an approximately two-month period, participants in the prospective study had the option of providing additional blood draws and questionnaires. Before DNA extraction, blood samples from the prospective study were shipped at room temperature or frozen. The immunoSEQ Assay, a bias-controlled multiplex PCR, was used to amplify TCRbeta CDR3 regions from genomic DNA. The paper's processing steps were these. Nucleated cell counts per sample were estimated from amplification of reference gene primers within the assay. To quantify the absolute abundance of each unique TCRbeta CDR3 rearrangement, sequence reads were collapsed and filtered. Productive Simpson clonality was computed per sample as the square root of Simpson's diversity index over productive rearrangements. Here the immuneACCESS table is served through TCRdb, limited to in-frame sequences with V and J called. Missing clones are a known gap in these copies; in checked studies unresolved V genes cover under half, and the rest lacks a known reason. The V and J calls and clone size were taken over from that table, and D and trimming were inferred from the DNA. Counted in this sample were fewer than 400,000 clones; roughly 90% of them appeared once. The ten largest clones capture less than 20% of the sample.

The investigation overall reported the following: Clinical and demographic metadata were provided uncurated, with the amount varying by source and participant.

According to the germline V gene, CDR1 reads MNHEY and CDR2 reads SVGEGT. The V end loses 6 bases and the J end loses 5 bases, and a stretch of 19 bases separates them. The CDR3 sequence holds 15 residues, the cysteine and phenylalanine included. The only DNA kept is the CDR3, 45 bases in frame from the first base. The sequenced sample was PBMCs or T cells enriched from blood (not recorded which). The rearranged chain carries TRBV6-2 or TRBV6-3 and TRBJ2-5; a tentative D match to TRBD2 spans 6 bases. This clonotype was obtained from a woman between 25 and 40 years old who had recovered from COVID-19. The encoded CDR3 is CASRPHQAGGETQYF. The nucleotides are TGTGCCAGCAGACCTCATCAGGCAGGAGGGGAGACCCAGTACTTC.